The rows below give T cell receptor beta chains drawn from one sample of a study of human T cells and chemical hapten exposure. TCRdb reprocessed the RACE reads via MiXCR and lists one record per CDR3 protein. The sample lists about 130,000 distinct CDR3 sequences; roughly 9% were seen once. Sequencing input: whole blood. Source of these receptors: a male donor in good health. Some clones in this sample may be carry-over from other donors' samples. Each CDR3 is given with its conserved first and last residue. D genes are given only for firm matches. Expanded clones are given a class, and other clones once, few, many or no size at all.

size: many; V: TRBV27; D: TRBD1; J: TRBJ2-4; DNA: TGTGCCAGCAGTACAGGGGGAGCCAAAAACATTCAGTACTTC; CDR3: CASSTGGAKNIQYF
size: many; V: TRBV20-1; D: TRBD2; J: TRBJ2-3; DNA: TGCAGTGCAACCGGACTAGCGGGAGATACGCAGTATTTT; CDR3: CSATGLAGDTQYF
size: many; V: TRBV12-3/TRBV12-4; D: TRBD1; J: TRBJ1-1; DNA: TGTGCCAGCAGTTCAGACAGGGGGAACACTGAAGCTTTCTTT; CDR3: CASSSDRGNTEAFF
size: NA; V: TRBV19; D: NA; J: TRBJ1-5; DNA: TGTGCCAGTATCTCGGACCCTGCATCGAGCAATCAGCCCCAGCATTTT; CDR3: CASISDPASSNQPQHF
size: few; V: TRBV10-3; D: NA; J: TRBJ2-1; DNA: TGTGCCATCAGTGATTTGAGCATTTCCTACAATGAGCAGTTCTTC; CDR3: CAISDLSISYNEQFF
size: few; V: TRBV9; D: NA; J: TRBJ2-1; DNA: TGTGCCAGCAGCGCTGTCTTAAGCTCCTACAATGAGCAGTTCTTC; CDR3: CASSAVLSSYNEQFF
size: few; V: TRBV7-9; D: TRBD1; J: TRBJ2-5; DNA: TGTGCCAGCAGCCGTACAGGGGACCTTACTCAAGAGACCCAGTACTTC; CDR3: CASSRTGDLTQETQYF
size: few; V: TRBV7-2; D: NA; J: TRBJ1-3; DNA: TGTGCCAGCAGCTTAGGGGAAGGGGGAACCATATATTTT; CDR3: CASSLGEGGTIYF
size: few; V: TRBV3-1; D: TRBD1; J: TRBJ1-6; DNA: TGTGCCAGCAGCCGCCGGGACAGGGTTGGGTCCTATAATTCACCCCTCCACTTT; CDR3: CASSRRDRVGSYNSPLHF
size: NA; V: TRBV6-1; D: NA; J: TRBJ1-2; DNA: TGTGCCAGCAGTACGGGGGGGGTCTCTAACACCTTC; CDR3: CASSTGGVSNTF
size: few; V: TRBV5-5; D: NA; J: TRBJ1-1; DNA: TGTGCCAGCAGCTTGGGCCAGGAGATGAACACTGAAGCTTTCTTT; CDR3: CASSLGQEMNTEAFF
size: few; V: TRBV20-1; D: NA; J: TRBJ2-3; DNA: TGCAGTGCTAGAGATATAGCCAGGGGGGACATGGATACGCAGTATTTT; CDR3: CSARDIARGDMDTQYF
size: NA; V: TRBV12-3/TRBV12-4; D: TRBD1; J: TRBJ2-1; DNA: TGTGCCAGCAGTCACGACAGGGGGCTAAGTGAGCAGTTCTTC; CDR3: CASSHDRGLSEQFF
size: NA; V: TRBV6-1; D: NA; J: TRBJ2-2; DNA: TGTGCCAGCTGGACAGACACCGGGGAGCTGTTTTTT; CDR3: CASWTDTGELFF
size: many; V: TRBV20-1; D: NA; J: TRBJ1-1; DNA: TGCAGTGCTGCCCGGGACGGCGCATCTGAAGCTTTCTTT; CDR3: CSAARDGASEAFF
size: many; V: TRBV12-3/TRBV12-4; D: NA; J: TRBJ1-6; DNA: TGTGCCAGCAGTTTAGAACAAGGACGAGGGGTTAATTCACCCCTCCACTTT; CDR3: CASSLEQGRGVNSPLHF
size: NA; V: TRBV6-1; D: TRBD1; J: TRBJ2-5; DNA: TGTGCCAGCAGTGAAGCCGCCGGGACAGGGGGTCGAGGGACCCAGTACTTC; CDR3: CASSEAAGTGGRGTQYF
size: NA; V: TRBV6-5; D: TRBD2; J: TRBJ2-5; DNA: TGTGCCAGCAGTTACTCGACTAGCGAAGAGACCCAGTACTTC; CDR3: CASSYSTSEETQYF
size: many; V: TRBV7-2; D: NA; J: TRBJ2-7; DNA: TGTGCCAGCAGCTTAGTTACCCACCGAAGGGGTTCCCACTCCTACGAGCAGTACTTC; CDR3: CASSLVTHRRGSHSYEQYF
size: few; V: TRBV14; D: TRBD1; J: TRBJ2-1; DNA: TGTGCCAGCAGCTGGCCTGACAGGGGGTACAATGAGCAGTTCTTC; CDR3: CASSWPDRGYNEQFF
size: many; V: TRBV6-1; D: NA; J: TRBJ2-1; DNA: TGTGCCAGCAGTGAAGATGCGGACTCCTACAATGAGCAGTTCTTC; CDR3: CASSEDADSYNEQFF
size: few; V: TRBV5-1; D: NA; J: TRBJ2-1; DNA: TGCGCCAGCAGCTTACCCCTCGGTAGCGAGCCTTACAATGAGCAGTTCTTC; CDR3: CASSLPLGSEPYNEQFF
size: few; V: TRBV9; D: NA; J: TRBJ2-1; DNA: TGTGCCAGCAGCGTAGAGTCGGGGGAGCCCTACAATGAGCAGTTCTTC; CDR3: CASSVESGEPYNEQFF
size: few; V: TRBV6-6; D: TRBD2; J: TRBJ2-1; DNA: TGTGCCAGCAGTTACGACGAGCGGGAGACCTACAATGAGCAGTTCTTC; CDR3: CASSYDERETYNEQFF
size: NA; V: TRBV12-3/TRBV12-4; D: NA; J: TRBJ2-1; DNA: TGTGCCAGCAGTTTAGCCAGGGGAGGCTACAATGAGCAGTTCTTC; CDR3: CASSLARGGYNEQFF
size: few; V: TRBV10-1; D: NA; J: TRBJ2-2; DNA: TGCGCCAGCAGTGGCCTTAGTACAGGAATGATATTGAACACCGGGGAGCTGTTTTTT; CDR3: CASSGLSTGMILNTGELFF